The present T cell receptor beta chain was sequenced within a study of blood T cells in healthy people across ages. Primed by a sample-barcoded 5' primer and a J-beta primer mix, a second PCR proceeded for 7 to 11 cycles. TCRdb ran MiXCR on the 5' RACE reads and lists one entry per CDR3 protein. This sample carries some 560,000 distinct CDR3 sequences, over 25% of them seen once, and the ten largest clones take under 4.5%. Individuals who donated were healthy Caucasians from Russia aged about 6 to 95. This CDR3 spans 14 amino acids. V gave up 8 bases and J gave up 7 bases; unmatched junction bases: 11. Germline lookup yields CDR1 SGHTA and CDR2 FQGNSA. These same data were also listed under a study on T cells of mothers and their children. That study adds: Primer M1S, used in the second PCR, introduced sample barcodes and 2-4 random nucleotides. The authors detected no persistent microchimeric T cell clones.

The sequence derives from a boy between 2 and 10 years old in good health. Sequencing input: blood. The rearrangement uses TRBV7-2 and TRBJ2-7; the match to TRBD2 covers 10 bases. This chain's CDR3 is CASGRAGGPDEQYF. The CDR3 nucleotides read TGTGCCAGCGGCAGAGCGGGAGGGCCCGATGAGCAGTACTTC.